This T cell receptor beta chain was recorded in a study of blood T cell repertoires in COVID-19 (dated by TCRdb to 2018 to 2021). A note on the overall study: The collaborator samples originated in the United States, Italy and Spain and spanned the acute and convalescent phases of COVID-19. Sample metadata almost always included a de-identified subject ID, COVID-19 status, age in years and sex. Subjects who had been exposed to COVID-19, were actively infected with it, or had recovered from it provided the deeply sampled blood TCRbeta repertoires that made up the dataset. A freely available public database, intended as a resource for researchers studying the immune response to SARS-CoV-2, is where the repertoires were released. Samples came from the ongoing ImmuneRACE study (first 160 participants) plus 1,254 subjects from 6 global collaborators. HLA class I and class II types, where available, came from metadata supplied by the sample provider rather than from assay-based typing. The material from the prospective study consisted of cDNA or gDNA derived from T cells, B-cell-depleted T cells, or PBMCs.

One collaborating source in Seattle enrolled patients while the patients were actively infected and followed the patients over time throughout the course of disease. Each collaborating institution followed its own protocols to collect whole blood in K2EDTA tubes. Collaborator samples were shipped for TCRbeta analysis as frozen whole blood, isolated PBMCs, or DNA extracted from either sample type. TCRbeta CDR3 regions were amplified from genomic DNA using the immunoSEQ Assay, a bias-controlled multiplex PCR. In the original analysis: Nucleated cell counts per sample were estimated from amplification of reference gene primers within the assay. To quantify the absolute abundance of each unique TCRbeta CDR3 rearrangement, sequence reads were collapsed and filtered. For each sample, productive Simpson clonality was calculated as the square root of Simpson's diversity index over productive rearrangements. Held by TCRdb, this immuneACCESS table contains in-frame sequences only and omits some clones. Under half of the omission traces to an unresolved V gene where checked; the cause of the rest is unknown. V and J calls and clone size come straight from that table; D and trimming were deduced from the DNA. This sample has roughly 100,000 clones in its table, and 80% to 95% of those were observed once. The top ten constitute roughly 2.1% of the sample.

Notes on this clone: Its binding antigen is unknown. Base qualities are not recorded, but no much larger clone differs from it by a single base.

Trimming removed 9 bases from V and 7 bases from J, leaving 8 bases between the germline ends. There are 10 amino acids in the CDR3, from cysteine to phenylalanine inclusive. This entry keeps only the CDR3 DNA: 30 bases, framed from base 1. What the authors observed across the whole study: Clinical and demographic metadata were provided uncurated, with the amount varying by source and participant.

The sequenced sample was peripheral blood. The TCR comes from a woman aged 45-59 years with COVID-19, enrolled during active disease. The sequence is built from TRBV23-1 and TRBJ2-3; TRBD2 is possibly the D segment (6 matching bases). TRBV23-1 belongs to the ORF category, with a function that is uncertain. For the CDR3, the sequence is CARGGNTQYF. Read as DNA, the sequence is TGCGCCAGAGGCGGGAATACGCAGTATTTT.